The rows below give T cell receptor beta chains drawn from one sample of a study of blood T cell repertoires in COVID-19. Assay: immunoSEQ multiplex PCR; the TCRdb copy retains only in-frame clones and omits some. The data hold 260,000 or so clones, with around 82% observed a single time. Material for sequencing was peripheral blood. All receptors derive from an elderly man with acute or convalescent COVID-19. Both conserved end residues are part of each CDR3. D genes are given only for firm matches. Some rows have no size entry. The others give once, few or many, or a class for an expanded clone.

v_call: TRBV24-1
d_call: .
clone_size: .
j_call: TRBJ2-7
cdr3_nt: TGTGCCACCAGTGATTTACGAACCGGGTCCTACGAGCAGTACTTC
cdr3_aa: CATSDLRTGSYEQYF

v_call: TRBV14
d_call: .
clone_size: .
j_call: TRBJ2-2
cdr3_nt: TGTGCCAGCAGCCAAGATAGGGGAGGTTTCTTCACCGGGGAGCTGTTTTTT
cdr3_aa: CASSQDRGGFFTGELFF

v_call: TRBV28
d_call: .
clone_size: .
j_call: TRBJ1-3
cdr3_nt: TGTGCCAGCAGTTTATCACTCAACTCTGGAAACACCATATATTTT
cdr3_aa: CASSLSLNSGNTIYF

v_call: TRBV5-7
d_call: TRBD1
clone_size: .
j_call: TRBJ2-7
cdr3_nt: TGTGCCAGCAGCCTGACAGGGGGCTCGACCTACGAGCAGTACTTC
cdr3_aa: CASSLTGGSTYEQYF

v_call: TRBV21-1
d_call: .
clone_size: .
j_call: TRBJ2-5
cdr3_nt: TGTGCCAGCAGCCCCCGGGGAGGTGAAGAGACCCAGTACTTC
cdr3_aa: CASSPRGGEETQYF

v_call: TRBV28
d_call: TRBD1
clone_size: .
j_call: TRBJ1-2
cdr3_nt: TGTGCCAGCAACCCGACAGGGTTCTATGGCTACACCTTC
cdr3_aa: CASNPTGFYGYTF

v_call: TRBV29-1
d_call: TRBD1
clone_size: .
j_call: TRBJ2-4
cdr3_nt: TGCAGCGTTGAAGACCCCCAGGCGGGACAGGGGGCGGTAAACATTCAGTACTTC
cdr3_aa: CSVEDPQAGQGAVNIQYF

v_call: TRBV12-3/TRBV12-4
d_call: TRBD1
clone_size: .
j_call: TRBJ2-7
cdr3_nt: TGTGCCAGCACCATGACAGGGGGCAGCGAGCAGTACTTC
cdr3_aa: CASTMTGGSEQYF

v_call: TRBV29-1
d_call: TRBD2
clone_size: .
j_call: TRBJ2-5
cdr3_nt: TGCAGCGTGGGGGAGGGGCTCCAAGAGACCCAGTACTTC
cdr3_aa: CSVGEGLQETQYF

v_call: TRBV29-1
d_call: .
clone_size: .
j_call: TRBJ2-1
cdr3_nt: TGCAGCGTGGGGGGACAGCGCGTTGCCTACAATGAGCAGTTCTTC
cdr3_aa: CSVGGQRVAYNEQFF

v_call: TRBV11-2
d_call: TRBD2
clone_size: .
j_call: TRBJ2-5
cdr3_nt: TGTGCCAGCAGCTTAGGGGCTAGCGGGGGTAGGGGAGAGACCCAGTACTTC
cdr3_aa: CASSLGASGGRGETQYF

v_call: TRBV18
d_call: TRBD1
clone_size: .
j_call: TRBJ1-1
cdr3_nt: TGTGCCAGCTCACCAACGGGACAGGTTATCGCTGAAGCTTTCTTT
cdr3_aa: CASSPTGQVIAEAFF

v_call: TRBV5-4
d_call: TRBD2
clone_size: .
j_call: TRBJ2-7
cdr3_nt: TGTGCCAGCAGCTTCGGGGCGGGAGGGCCGGATGAGCAGTACTTC
cdr3_aa: CASSFGAGGPDEQYF

v_call: TRBV6-1
d_call: .
clone_size: .
j_call: TRBJ2-6
cdr3_nt: TGTGCCAGCAGTGAAAGAGATTACTCAGTCCTGACTTTC
cdr3_aa: CASSERDYSVLTF

v_call: TRBV6-5
d_call: .
clone_size: .
j_call: TRBJ2-1
cdr3_nt: TGTGCCAGCAGTTCAGATCATGAGCAGTTCTTC
cdr3_aa: CASSSDHEQFF

v_call: TRBV10-3
d_call: .
clone_size: .
j_call: TRBJ2-5
cdr3_nt: TGTGCCATCACTGGGCGTTTACAAGAGACCCAGTACTTC
cdr3_aa: CAITGRLQETQYF

v_call: TRBV28
d_call: TRBD2
clone_size: .
j_call: TRBJ2-1
cdr3_nt: TGTGCCAGCAGTCCCCTGGGACTAGCGACTTCAAATGAGCAGTTCTTC
cdr3_aa: CASSPLGLATSNEQFF

v_call: TRBV7-2
d_call: TRBD2
clone_size: .
j_call: TRBJ2-1
cdr3_nt: TGTGCCAGCCGGCGGGGGATGGACAATGAGCAGTTCTTC
cdr3_aa: CASRRGMDNEQFF

v_call: TRBV9
d_call: .
clone_size: few
j_call: TRBJ1-6
cdr3_nt: TGTGCCAGCAGCGTAGTCGATGGAGGAGGGTCCGGCAGTAATAATTCACCCCTCCACTTT
cdr3_aa: CASSVVDGGGSGSNNSPLHF

v_call: TRBV5-4
d_call: .
clone_size: .
j_call: TRBJ1-3
cdr3_nt: TGTGCCAGCAGCTTACTACAGGGATCTGGAAACACCATATATTTT
cdr3_aa: CASSLLQGSGNTIYF

v_call: TRBV28
d_call: TRBD1
clone_size: once
j_call: TRBJ2-7
cdr3_nt: TGTGCCAGCAGTCCCCCCCTGACAGGGAGCCACGAGCAGTACTTC
cdr3_aa: CASSPPLTGSHEQYF

v_call: TRBV27
d_call: TRBD1
clone_size: .
j_call: TRBJ2-2
cdr3_nt: TGTGCCAGCAGTTTATTAGGACAGGCGAACACCGGGGAGCTGTTTTTT
cdr3_aa: CASSLLGQANTGELFF

v_call: TRBV5-1
d_call: .
clone_size: .
j_call: TRBJ2-7
cdr3_nt: TGCGCCAGCAGCTTGCCGTCGTACGAGCAGTACTTC
cdr3_aa: CASSLPSYEQYF

v_call: TRBV7-3
d_call: .
clone_size: .
j_call: TRBJ2-2
cdr3_nt: TGTGCCAGCAGATGGGGGGTGGCAGGGAGCACCGGGGAGCTGTTTTTT
cdr3_aa: CASRWGVAGSTGELFF

v_call: TRBV9
d_call: .
clone_size: .
j_call: TRBJ2-1
cdr3_nt: TGTGCCAGCAGCCCCCGTGGACTTTTAGGGGGCAATGAGCAGTTCTTC
cdr3_aa: CASSPRGLLGGNEQFF

v_call: TRBV7-2
d_call: TRBD1
clone_size: .
j_call: TRBJ1-2
cdr3_nt: TGTGCCAGCAGCGCAGACAGGGCTGGCTACACCTTC
cdr3_aa: CASSADRAGYTF

v_call: TRBV7-2
d_call: .
clone_size: once
j_call: TRBJ1-2
cdr3_nt: TGTGCCAGCAGCCCAGGCCCCGTGGGCTACACCTTC
cdr3_aa: CASSPGPVGYTF

v_call: TRBV3-1/TRBV3-2
d_call: .
clone_size: few
j_call: TRBJ2-1
cdr3_nt: TGTGCCAGCAGCCAAGCTGGCGGCTACAATGAGCAGTTCTTC
cdr3_aa: CASSQAGGYNEQFF

v_call: TRBV5-4
d_call: .
clone_size: .
j_call: TRBJ2-5
cdr3_nt: TGTGCCAGCAGCTTGGGCCGAGACAGGTCAGGGGAGACCCAGTACTTC
cdr3_aa: CASSLGRDRSGETQYF

v_call: TRBV13
d_call: TRBD1
clone_size: few
j_call: TRBJ2-7
cdr3_nt: TGTGCCAGCAGCGTACGACAGGGGTACATCTACGAGCAGTACTTC
cdr3_aa: CASSVRQGYIYEQYF

v_call: TRBV18
d_call: TRBD1
clone_size: .
j_call: TRBJ2-3
cdr3_nt: TGTGCCAGCTCACCCGGGACAGGGGTAACAGATACGCAGTATTTT
cdr3_aa: CASSPGTGVTDTQYF

v_call: TRBV5-5
d_call: .
clone_size: .
j_call: TRBJ1-1
cdr3_nt: TGTGCCAGCAGCTTGGTGCACAGCCACATGAACACTGAAGCTTTCTTT
cdr3_aa: CASSLVHSHMNTEAFF

v_call: TRBV5-4
d_call: .
clone_size: once
j_call: TRBJ2-1
cdr3_nt: TGTGCCAGCAGCTTGGAGACTGTCGGGTACAATGAGCAGTTCTTC
cdr3_aa: CASSLETVGYNEQFF

v_call: TRBV20-1
d_call: .
clone_size: .
j_call: TRBJ2-3
cdr3_nt: TGCAGTGCTAGTAGTTCCGGACAGAGCACAGATACGCAGTATTTT
cdr3_aa: CSASSSGQSTDTQYF

v_call: TRBV20-1
d_call: .
clone_size: .
j_call: TRBJ2-7
cdr3_nt: TGCAGTGCTGCCGCGGGCAGCGAGCAGTACTTC
cdr3_aa: CSAAAGSEQYF

v_call: TRBV3-1/TRBV3-2
d_call: TRBD1
clone_size: .
j_call: TRBJ2-5
cdr3_nt: TGTGCCAGCAGCCAAGATTCGGGACAGCGGGAGACCCAGTACTTC
cdr3_aa: CASSQDSGQRETQYF

v_call: TRBV11-2
d_call: .
clone_size: .
j_call: TRBJ1-6
cdr3_nt: TGTGCCAGCAGCTTCCAGGGCTATTCACCCCTCCACTTT
cdr3_aa: CASSFQGYSPLHF

v_call: TRBV24-1
d_call: TRBD1
clone_size: few
j_call: TRBJ1-2
cdr3_nt: TGTGCCACCAGTGATCCCACCCTGCAGGGGGCCCAGCATGGCTACACCTTC
cdr3_aa: CATSDPTLQGAQHGYTF

v_call: TRBV5-3
d_call: TRBD1
clone_size: .
j_call: TRBJ1-2
cdr3_nt: TGTGCCAGAAGCTTGACGAGGACAGGGGAAAGGTTTATCAATAACTATGGCTACACCTTC
cdr3_aa: CARSLTRTGERFINNYGYTF

v_call: TRBV3-1/TRBV3-2
d_call: TRBD2
clone_size: .
j_call: TRBJ2-2
cdr3_nt: TGTGCCAGCAGCCAAGGGACTAGCGGGACGAACACCGGGGAGCTGTTTTTT
cdr3_aa: CASSQGTSGTNTGELFF

v_call: TRBV27
d_call: .
clone_size: .
j_call: TRBJ1-4
cdr3_nt: TGTGCCAGCAGGACGCAGGGGAGCGAAAAACTGTTTTTT
cdr3_aa: CASRTQGSEKLFF

v_call: TRBV6-5
d_call: .
clone_size: .
j_call: TRBJ1-5
cdr3_nt: TGTGCCAGCAGTAAGGAGCGGGCTAGCAATCAGCCCCAGCATTTT
cdr3_aa: CASSKERASNQPQHF

v_call: TRBV3-1/TRBV3-2
d_call: .
clone_size: .
j_call: TRBJ2-3
cdr3_nt: TGTGCCAGCAGCCAGCTAGGGGGGGCCAGCACAGATACGCAGTATTTT
cdr3_aa: CASSQLGGASTDTQYF

v_call: TRBV5-1
d_call: .
clone_size: once
j_call: TRBJ2-3
cdr3_nt: TGCGCCAGCAGCTTGGGCTATAGCACAGATACGCAGTATTTT
cdr3_aa: CASSLGYSTDTQYF

v_call: TRBV7-2
d_call: TRBD2
clone_size: .
j_call: TRBJ2-3
cdr3_nt: TGTGCCAGCAGCCGGACTAGCGGCCCCACAGATACGCAGTATTTT
cdr3_aa: CASSRTSGPTDTQYF